The 27 T cell receptor beta chains listed next were all sequenced from one sample in a study of shared clonotypes between healthy human individuals. The naive CD8 fraction comprised CD45RO-negative cells positively selected for CCR7 and excluded terminally differentiated effector memory CD45RA+ cells. The data were produced by immunoSEQ multiplex PCR, yet TCRdb's version contains in-frame clones alone and is incomplete. The table lists roughly 2,000,000 clones, roughly 94% of them singletons. The sequenced material came from naive CD8+ T cells sorted from blood. The receptors originated from a man younger than 30 in good health.

The chain links TRBV28 to TRBJ2-7, with 9 bases that match TRBD1. The CDR3 is made up of 13 amino acids. J lost 5 bases, V lost 7 bases, and 6 bases had no gene match. Germline V CDR1 and CDR2: MDHEN, SYDVKM. CDR3 DNA: TGTGCCAGCAATAAACAGGGGGCGGACGAGCAGTACTTC. Encoded protein: CASNKQGADEQYF.

This clone has just a few counts. This chain links TRBV27 with TRBJ1-1; tentative D call: TRBD1 (5 bases). The CDR3 is 13 residues long. Germline V CDR1 and CDR2: MNHEY, SMNVEV (reference sequence). V was clipped by 1 base and J by 4 bases, with 7 bases between them. In nucleotides, the CDR3 is TGTGCCAGCAGTTTATGGGGGAGCACTGAAGCTTTCTTT. The encoded protein is CASSLWGSTEAFF.

This CDR3 is CASSVTTGDDYGYTF. The CDR3 DNA is TGTGCCAGCAGTGTAACTACAGGGGATGACTATGGCTACACCTTC. The J gene is TRBJ1-2, the V gene TRBV2; 7 bases align to TRBD1. CDR1 and CDR2 (germline): SNHLY, FYNNEI. The CDR3 consists of 15 residues. J gave up 3 bases and V 4 bases, and 8 bases lay outside the gene matches.

The rearrangement links TRBV27 to TRBJ2-7; TRBD1 matches at 9 bases. The CDR3 contains 16 residues. Germline CDR1 is MNHEY and CDR2 is SMNVEV (reference sequence). Unmatched junction bases numbered 10, after V lost 0 bases and J lost 7 bases. In nucleotides, the CDR3 is TGTGCCAGCAGTTTATCTTCCGGGACAGGGTCAAAAGAGCAGTACTTC. As protein: CASSLSSGTGSKEQYF.

This clone was recorded only once. The chain has TRBV6-1 and TRBJ2-5; no reliable D call. Germline V CDR1 and CDR2: MNHNS, SASEGT. The CDR3 is made up of 14 amino acids. The ends were cut back, 3 bases at V and 3 bases at J, with 11 bases in the middle. CDR3 sequence: CASSDAGWEETQYF. The CDR3 bases are TGTGCCAGCAGTGATGCAGGTTGGGAAGAGACCCAGTACTTC.

The table lists this clone with a count of one. This chain connects TRBV6-5 to TRBJ1-2; a weak D match, TRBD1 (5 bases). The CDR3 length is 14 residues. CDR1 is MNHEY and CDR2 is SVGAGI in the germline V gene. Trimming stripped 6 bases from V and 1 base from J, with 12 bases between. The CDR3 nucleotides read TGTGCCAGCAGCCCGACAGCATTTAACTATGGCTACACCTTC. It codes for CASSPTAFNYGYTF.

The chain combines TRBV11-3 with TRBJ2-1, with D possibly being TRBD1 or TRBD2 (5 bases each). With 6 bases removed from V and 6 bases from J, the gap between germline ends came to 12 bases. Germline V gene data show CDR1 as SGHNT and CDR2 as YENEEA. This CDR3 is 13 amino acids long. The CDR3 sequence is CASSQGTANEQFF. CDR3 DNA: TGTGCCAGCAGTCAAGGGACCGCCAATGAGCAGTTCTTC.

The chain employs TRBV7-3 and TRBJ2-2; 7 bases match TRBD1. The ends lost 5 bases at V and 2 bases at J; junction bases unmatched: 8. From germline, CDR1 is SGHTA and CDR2 FQGTGA. The CDR3 covers 16 residues. Here the CDR3 reads CASSPVTGTNTGELFF. The CDR3 DNA reads as TGTGCCAGCAGCCCCGTGACAGGGACAAACACCGGGGAGCTGTTTTTT.

This clone was seen just once. V usage is TRBV28 and J usage is TRBJ1-5; 8 nucleotides line up with TRBD1. Germline CDR1 MDHEN, CDR2 SYDVKM. V was clipped by 3 bases and J by 0 bases; unmatched bases: 10. The CDR3 consists of 18 residues. The CDR3 DNA reads as TGTGCCAGCAGTTTCCGGGACAGGTGGGGCTATAGCAATCAGCCCCAGCATTTT. Translation: CASSFRDRWGYSNQPQHF.

V and J are TRBV29-1 and TRBJ1-1; D perhaps matches TRBD1 (6 bases). The CDR3 contains 13 residues. Trimming cost V 7 bases and J 3 bases, with 15 bases left between them. The germline V gene encodes CDR1 SQVTM and CDR2 ANQGSEA. CDR3 amino acids: CSARLDSYTEAFF. CDR3 DNA sequence: TGCAGCGCGAGGTTGGACAGCTACACTGAAGCTTTCTTT.

V and J are TRBV7-9 and TRBJ2-1; no definite D call. The germline gives CDR1 SEHNR, CDR2 FQNEAQ (reference sequence). CDR3 length: 16 amino acids. Trimming pared 0 bases from V and 5 bases from J, leaving 14 bases between. The CDR3 is CASSLAAVGPHNEQFF. Written as DNA, the CDR3 is TGTGCCAGCAGCTTAGCGGCCGTCGGACCCCACAATGAGCAGTTCTTC.

The chain has TRBV7-8 and TRBJ2-6; D is possibly TRBD1 (6 bases). Germline CDR1 reads SGHVS; CDR2 reads FQNEAQ. The CDR3 consists of 21 residues. V was clipped by 1 base and J by 1 base, with 23 bases between them. The CDR3 sequence is CASSLGFNLGQWESGANVLTF. DNA for the CDR3: TGTGCCAGCAGCTTAGGTTTTAATTTAGGACAGTGGGAATCTGGGGCCAACGTCCTGACTTTC.

Remarks on this clone: Different DNA sequences within this sample yield the same CDR3. The chain employs TRBV30 and TRBJ1-1, with 8 bases matching TRBD1. The CDR3 has 13 amino acids. The V segment lost 3 bases and the J segment 3 bases; nucleotides outside the gene matches: 3. The germline V gene encodes CDR1 GTSNPN and CDR2 SVGIG (reference sequence). Here the CDR3 DNA reads TGTGCCTGGAGCGTGGACAGGGACACTGAAGCTTTCTTT. It codes for CAWSVDRDTEAFF.

This clone came up once. The chain carries TRBV12-2 and TRBJ2-7. TRBV12-2 is recorded as a pseudogene. This CDR3 spans 11 amino acids. The CDR3 nucleotides are TGTGCAAGTCGCTTAGACTACGAGCAGTACTTC. It encodes CASRLDYEQYF.

The gene calls are TRBV9 and TRBJ2-3; 11 bases are a match to TRBD1. Germline V lookup: CDR1 SGDLS, CDR2 YYNGEE. There are 17 residues in the CDR3. V dropped 0 bases and J dropped 2; count of bases not matched to a gene: 5. The CDR3 DNA follows: TGTGCCAGCAGCGTAGCGGGGACAGGGGGATTCACAGATACGCAGTATTTT. This codes for CASSVAGTGGFTDTQYF.

The gene calls are TRBV2 and TRBJ2-2, with D unclear. This CDR3 has 13 residues. Trimming pared 6 bases from V and 3 bases from J, leaving 8 bases between. Per germline, CDR1 SNHLY and CDR2 FYNNEI. The CDR3 sequence: CASSDGYTGELFF. The CDR3 DNA sequence: TGTGCCAGCAGCGACGGTTACACCGGGGAGCTGTTTTTT.

Worth noting for this clone: In the same sample, other DNA sequences code for this CDR3. CDR3 residues: CASSGGNYGYTF. In DNA, the CDR3 is TGCGCCAGCAGCGGAGGGAACTATGGCTACACCTTC. This chain uses TRBV10-2 with TRBJ1-2, with unresolved D. The germline V and J ends were trimmed by 6 bases and 2 bases, with 7 bases remaining between them. The CDR3 totals 12 residues. Germline V gene sequence: CDR1 WSHSY, CDR2 SAAADI.

The count of this clone is one. The chain joins TRBV5-4 to TRBJ1-2; no clear D. The CDR3 is 13 residues long. The V gene's germline CDR1 is SGHNT and CDR2 YYREEE (reference sequence). V shed 6 bases and J shed 4 bases, with 13 bases lying between them. CDR3 amino acids: CASTIGPSYGYTF. The CDR3 nucleotides are TGTGCCAGCACCATTGGACCTAGCTATGGCTACACCTTC.

V is TRBV11-2 and J is TRBJ2-1, with 9 positions matching TRBD1. The J segment lost 10 bases and the V segment lost 3 bases, leaving 13 bases of the junction unmatched. The CDR3 spans 16 residues. Per germline, CDR1 SGHAT and CDR2 FQNNGV. CDR3 residues: CASSFLPGQGGDEQFF. The DNA of the CDR3 is TGTGCCAGCAGCTTTCTTCCGGGACAGGGAGGGGACGAGCAGTTCTTC.

The V and J genes are TRBV7-8 and TRBJ2-1; D might be TRBD1 (6 bases). The V end was cut by 5 bases, the J end by 7 bases, with 12 bases between. The CDR3 extends over 13 amino acids. CDR1 is SGHVS and CDR2 is FQNEAQ in the germline V gene. CDR3 nucleotide sequence: TGTGCCAGCAGCGTGAACACAGGGAATGAGCAGTTCTTC. As protein: CASSVNTGNEQFF. The full variable domain, its missing parts supplied by reference TRBV7-8 and TRBJ2-1, is GAGVSQSPRYKVAKRGQDVALRCDPISGHVSLFWYQQALGQGPEFLTYFQNEAQLDKSGLPSDRFFAERPEGSVSTLKIQRTQQEDSAVYLCASSVNTGNEQFFGPGTRLTVL.

The V and J genes are TRBV5-6 and TRBJ1-2; D gene uncertain. Trimming removed 3 bases from V and 8 bases from J, with 17 bases in between. The CDR3 contains 14 residues. Germline V gives CDR1 SGHDT, CDR2 YYEEEE. DNA of the CDR3: TGTGCCAGCAGCTCGGACGGGAGCCGTCTCGGCTACACCTTC. Protein sequence: CASSSDGSRLGYTF.

The rearrangement uses TRBV6-5 and TRBJ1-1, with D perhaps TRBD1 (5 bases). The CDR3 is made up of 14 amino acids. The germline V and J ends were trimmed by 7 bases and 2 bases, with 14 bases remaining between them. Germline V lookup: CDR1 MNHEY, CDR2 SVGAGI. CDR3 sequence (DNA): TGTGCCAGCATGTGGGGGTCACACAACACTGAAGCTTTCTTT. Translated, it gives CASMWGSHNTEAFF.

The V call is TRBV11-2, the J call TRBJ2-3, with D perhaps TRBD1 (5 bases). The CDR3 runs 16 residues. Germline CDR1 is SGHAT and CDR2 is FQNNGV. Trimming removed 1 base at V and 5 bases at J, with 16 bases between. CDR3 amino acids: CASSLGTHPQGDTQYF. The CDR3, as DNA: TGTGCCAGCAGCTTAGGTACCCACCCGCAGGGAGATACGCAGTATTTT. Drawing the rest from reference TRBV11-2 and TRBJ2-3, the complete variable domain is EAGVAQSPRYKIIEKRQSVAFWCNPISGHATLYWYQQILGQGPKLLIQFQNNGVVDDSQLPKDRFSAERLKGVDSTLKIQPAKLEDSAVYLCASSLGTHPQGDTQYFGPGTRLTVL.

This clone was seen once. J is TRBJ2-7 and V is TRBV6-6, with D possibly being TRBD2 (5 bases). With 5 bases removed from V and 0 bases from J, the gap between germline ends came to 8 bases. Germline CDR1 is MNHNY and CDR2 is SVGAGI (reference sequence). This CDR3 spans 13 amino acids. CDR3 amino acids: CASSGRSSYEQYF. The CDR3 nucleotides are TGTGCCAGCAGTGGGAGATCCTCCTACGAGCAGTACTTC.

V gene TRBV7-9 combines with J gene TRBJ2-3; 7 nucleotides align to TRBD2. CDR1 and CDR2 from the germline V gene are SEHNR and FQNEAQ (reference sequence). Trimming cost V 1 base and J 1 base; bases outside gene matches: 5. The CDR3 has 16 amino acids. The CDR3 loop reads CASSLGEAGGTDTQYF. CDR3 DNA: TGTGCCAGCAGCTTAGGAGAGGCGGGAGGCACAGATACGCAGTATTTT.

The CDR3 sequence is CASSSDRDDTQYF. CDR3 DNA sequence: TGTGCCAGCAGTTCGGACAGGGACGATACGCAGTATTTT. The rearrangement joins TRBV27 to TRBJ2-3; 8 bases line up with TRBD1. The CDR3 runs to 13 residues. Germline CDR1 and CDR2: MNHEY and SMNVEV (reference sequence). The trim removed 4 bases at V and 6 bases at J, leaving 3 bases unmatched.

As for this clone: The sample contains more than one DNA sequence encoding this CDR3. The chain links TRBV9 to TRBJ2-1, with unresolved D. Trimming removed 0 bases from V and 5 bases from J, with 9 bases in between. This CDR3 spans 14 amino acids. Germline V CDR1 and CDR2: SGDLS, YYNGEE. The CDR3 region is CASSVGSRDNEQFF. The CDR3, as DNA: TGTGCCAGCAGCGTAGGGTCCAGAGACAATGAGCAGTTCTTC. The complete variable domain, with remaining parts taken from reference TRBV9 and TRBJ2-1, reads DSGVTQTPKHLITATGQRVTLRCSPRSGDLSVYWYQQSLDQGLQFLIQYYNGEERAKGNILERFSAQQFPDLHSELNLSSLELGDSALYFCASSVGSRDNEQFFGPGTRLTVL.